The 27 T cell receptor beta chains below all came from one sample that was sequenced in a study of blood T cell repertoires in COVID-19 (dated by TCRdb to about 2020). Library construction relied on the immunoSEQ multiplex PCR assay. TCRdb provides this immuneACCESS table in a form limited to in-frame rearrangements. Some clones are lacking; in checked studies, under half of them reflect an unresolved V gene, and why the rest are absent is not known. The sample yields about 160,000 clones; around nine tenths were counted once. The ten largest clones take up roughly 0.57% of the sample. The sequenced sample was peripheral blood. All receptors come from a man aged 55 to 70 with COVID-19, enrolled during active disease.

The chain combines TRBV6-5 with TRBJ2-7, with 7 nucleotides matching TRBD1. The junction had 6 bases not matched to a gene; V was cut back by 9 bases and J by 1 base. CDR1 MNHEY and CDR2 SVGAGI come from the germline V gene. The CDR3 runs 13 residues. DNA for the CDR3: TGTGCCAGTTTACGACAGGGATCCTACGAGCAGTACTTC. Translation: CASLRQGSYEQYF.

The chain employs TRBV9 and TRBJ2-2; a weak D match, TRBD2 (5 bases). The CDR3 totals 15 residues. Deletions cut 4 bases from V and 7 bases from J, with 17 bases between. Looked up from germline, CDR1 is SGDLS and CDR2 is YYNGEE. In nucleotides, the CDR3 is TGTGCCAGCAGCCCCCGGACTGTGGCGGGCGGGGAGCTGTTTTTT. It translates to CASSPRTVAGGELFF.

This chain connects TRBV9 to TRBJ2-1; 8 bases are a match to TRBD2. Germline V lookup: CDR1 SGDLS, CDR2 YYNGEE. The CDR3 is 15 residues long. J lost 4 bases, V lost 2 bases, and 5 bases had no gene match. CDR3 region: CASSVSAGVYNEQFF. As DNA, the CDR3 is TGTGCCAGCAGCGTTTCAGCGGGGGTTTACAATGAGCAGTTCTTC.

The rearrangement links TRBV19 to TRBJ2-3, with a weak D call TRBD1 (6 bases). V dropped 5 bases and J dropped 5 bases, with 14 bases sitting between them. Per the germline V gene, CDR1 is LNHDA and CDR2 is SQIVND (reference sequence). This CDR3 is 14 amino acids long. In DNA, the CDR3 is TGTGCCAGTAGTGTTGACAGGTTTCTAGATACGCAGTATTTT. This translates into CASSVDRFLDTQYF.

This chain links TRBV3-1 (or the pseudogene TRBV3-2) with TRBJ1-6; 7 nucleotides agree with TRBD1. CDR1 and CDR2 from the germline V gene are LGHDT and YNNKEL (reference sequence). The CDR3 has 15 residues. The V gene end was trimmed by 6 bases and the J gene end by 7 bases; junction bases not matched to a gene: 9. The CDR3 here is CASRTTGQRNSPLHF. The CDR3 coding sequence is TGTGCCAGCAGGACAACGGGACAGAGGAATTCACCCCTCCACTTT.

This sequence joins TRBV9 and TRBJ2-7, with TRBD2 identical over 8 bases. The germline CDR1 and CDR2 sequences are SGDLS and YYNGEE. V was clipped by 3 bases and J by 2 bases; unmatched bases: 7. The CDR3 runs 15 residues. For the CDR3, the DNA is TGTGCCAGCAGCGAAACTAGCGGAACGACCTACGAGCAGTACTTC. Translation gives CASSETSGTTYEQYF.

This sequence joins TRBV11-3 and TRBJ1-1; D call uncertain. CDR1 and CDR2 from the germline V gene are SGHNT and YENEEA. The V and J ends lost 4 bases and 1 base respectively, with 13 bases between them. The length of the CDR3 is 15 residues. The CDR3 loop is CASSSLGEANTEAFF. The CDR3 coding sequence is TGTGCCAGCAGCTCCCTCGGGGAGGCGAACACTGAAGCTTTCTTT.

The CDR3 region is CASSEFLGTNTEAFF. CDR3 nucleotides: TGTGCCAGCAGTGAATTTTTAGGGACTAACACTGAAGCTTTCTTT. The chain employs TRBV25-1 and TRBJ1-1, with D possibly TRBD1 on 5 matching bases. V lost 1 base and J 2 bases, leaving 11 bases between the germline ends. Germline loops: CDR1 MGHDK, CDR2 SYGVNS. The CDR3 is made up of 15 amino acids.

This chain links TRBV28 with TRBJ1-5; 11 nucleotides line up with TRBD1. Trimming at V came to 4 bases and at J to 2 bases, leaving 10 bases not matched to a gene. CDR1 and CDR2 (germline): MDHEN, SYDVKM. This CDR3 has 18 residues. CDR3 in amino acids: CASSYPGQGVRGNQPQHF. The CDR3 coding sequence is TGTGCCAGCAGTTATCCGGGACAGGGGGTACGTGGCAATCAGCCCCAGCATTTT.

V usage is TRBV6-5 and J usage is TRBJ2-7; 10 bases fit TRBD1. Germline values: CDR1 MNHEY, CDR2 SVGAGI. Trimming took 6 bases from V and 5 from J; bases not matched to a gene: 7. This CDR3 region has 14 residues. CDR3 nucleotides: TGTGCCAGCAGAACGGACAGGGGGACAAACGAGCAGTACTTC. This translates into CASRTDRGTNEQYF.

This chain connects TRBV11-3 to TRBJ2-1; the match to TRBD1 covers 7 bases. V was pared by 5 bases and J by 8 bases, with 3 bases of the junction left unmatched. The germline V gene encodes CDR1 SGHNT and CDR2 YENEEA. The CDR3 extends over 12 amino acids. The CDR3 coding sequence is TGTGCCAGCAGCCGACAGGGTTATGAGCAGTTCTTC. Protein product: CASSRQGYEQFF.

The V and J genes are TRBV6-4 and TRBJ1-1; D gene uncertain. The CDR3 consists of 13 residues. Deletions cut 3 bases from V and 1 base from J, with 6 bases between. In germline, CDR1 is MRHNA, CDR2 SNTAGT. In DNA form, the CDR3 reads TGTGCCAGCAGTGAAAGACAGAACACTGAAGCTTTCTTT. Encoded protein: CASSERQNTEAFF.

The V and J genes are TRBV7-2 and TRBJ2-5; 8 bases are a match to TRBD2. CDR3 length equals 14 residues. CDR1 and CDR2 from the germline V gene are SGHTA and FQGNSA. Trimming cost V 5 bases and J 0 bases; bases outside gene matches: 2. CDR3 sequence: CASSPGLDQETQYF. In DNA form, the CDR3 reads TGTGCCAGCAGCCCGGGACTAGACCAAGAGACCCAGTACTTC.

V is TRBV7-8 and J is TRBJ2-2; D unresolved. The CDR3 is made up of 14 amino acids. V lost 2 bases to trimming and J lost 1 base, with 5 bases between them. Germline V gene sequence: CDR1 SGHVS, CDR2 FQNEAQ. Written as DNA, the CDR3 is TGTGCCAGCAGCTTAAACTGGAACACCGGGGAGCTGTTTTTT. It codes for CASSLNWNTGELFF. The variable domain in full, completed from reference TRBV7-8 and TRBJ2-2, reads GAGVSQSPRYKVAKRGQDVALRCDPISGHVSLFWYQQALGQGPEFLTYFQNEAQLDKSGLPSDRFFAERPEGSVSTLKIQRTQQEDSAVYLCASSLNWNTGELFFGEGSRLTVL.

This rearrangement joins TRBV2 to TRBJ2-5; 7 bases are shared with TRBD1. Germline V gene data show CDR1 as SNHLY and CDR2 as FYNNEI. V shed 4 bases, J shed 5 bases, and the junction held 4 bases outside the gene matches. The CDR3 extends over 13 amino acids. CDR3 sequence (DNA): TGTGCCAGCAGTGGGCAGGGGGTGGAGACCCAGTACTTC. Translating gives CASSGQGVETQYF.

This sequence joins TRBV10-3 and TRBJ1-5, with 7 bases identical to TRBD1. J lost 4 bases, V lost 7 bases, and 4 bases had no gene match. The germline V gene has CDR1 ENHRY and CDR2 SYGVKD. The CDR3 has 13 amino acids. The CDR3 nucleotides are TGTGCCATCACCCAGGGGGTTAATCAGCCCCAGCATTTT. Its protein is CAITQGVNQPQHF.

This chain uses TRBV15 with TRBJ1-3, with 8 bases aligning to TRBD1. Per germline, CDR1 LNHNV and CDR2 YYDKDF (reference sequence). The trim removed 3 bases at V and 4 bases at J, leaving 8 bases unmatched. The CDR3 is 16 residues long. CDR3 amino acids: CATSSLRTGWGNTIYF. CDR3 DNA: TGTGCCACCAGCAGCCTGCGGACAGGGTGGGGAAACACCATATATTTT. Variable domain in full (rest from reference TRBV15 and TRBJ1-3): DAMVIQNPRYQVTQFGKPVTLSCSQTLNHNVMYWYQQKSSQAPKLLFHYYDKDFNNEADTPDNFQSRRPNTSFCFLDIRSPGLGDTAMYLCATSSLRTGWGNTIYFGEGSWLTVV.

The CDR3 loop reads CSVELLQDTQYF. DNA of the CDR3: TGCAGCGTTGAACTGTTACAAGATACGCAGTATTTT. V and J are TRBV29-1 and TRBJ2-3; D gene uncertain. The V gene lost 2 bases and the J gene lost 5 bases, with 8 bases spanning the gap. Germline V gene sequence: CDR1 SQVTM, CDR2 ANQGSEA. The CDR3 loop spans 12 amino acids.

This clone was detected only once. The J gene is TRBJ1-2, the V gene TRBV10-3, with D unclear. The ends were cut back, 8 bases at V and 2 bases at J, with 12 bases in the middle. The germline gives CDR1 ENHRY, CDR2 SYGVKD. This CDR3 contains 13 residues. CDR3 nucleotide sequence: TGTGCCATCCAACCAGGCCCAAACTATGGCTACACCTTC. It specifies CAIQPGPNYGYTF.

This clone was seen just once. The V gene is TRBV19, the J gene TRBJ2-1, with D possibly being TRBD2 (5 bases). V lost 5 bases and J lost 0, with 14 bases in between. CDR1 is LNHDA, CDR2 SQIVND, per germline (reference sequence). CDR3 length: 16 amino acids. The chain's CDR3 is CASSPPQGSSYNEQFF. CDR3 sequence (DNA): TGTGCCAGTAGTCCCCCCCAAGGGAGCTCCTACAATGAGCAGTTCTTC.

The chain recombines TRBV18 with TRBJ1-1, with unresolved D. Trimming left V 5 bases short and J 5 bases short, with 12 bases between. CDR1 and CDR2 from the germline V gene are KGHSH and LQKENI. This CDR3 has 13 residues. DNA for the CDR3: TGTGCCAGCTCAGTTTCAAGAGTTACTGAAGCTTTCTTT. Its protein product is CASSVSRVTEAFF.

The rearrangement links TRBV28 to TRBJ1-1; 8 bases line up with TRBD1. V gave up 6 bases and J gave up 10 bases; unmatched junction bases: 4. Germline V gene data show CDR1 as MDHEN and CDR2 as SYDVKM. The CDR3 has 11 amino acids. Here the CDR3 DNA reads TGTGCCAGCAGACTACAGGGGGGAGCTTTCTTT. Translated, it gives CASRLQGGAFF. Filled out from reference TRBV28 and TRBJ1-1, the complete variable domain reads DVKVTQSSRYLVKRTGEKVFLECVQDMDHENMFWYRQDPGLGLRLIYFSYDVKMKEKGDIPEGYSVSREKKERFSLILESASTNQTSMYLCASRLQGGAFFGQGTRLTVV.

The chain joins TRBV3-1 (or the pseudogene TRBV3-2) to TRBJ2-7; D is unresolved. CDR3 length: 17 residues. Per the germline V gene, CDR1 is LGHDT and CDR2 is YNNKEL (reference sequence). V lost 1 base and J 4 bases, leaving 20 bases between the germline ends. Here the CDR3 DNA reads TGTGCCAGCAGCCAAGGAAACGCAGTCCGGAGTTTGTACGAGCAGTACTTC. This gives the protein CASSQGNAVRSLYEQYF.

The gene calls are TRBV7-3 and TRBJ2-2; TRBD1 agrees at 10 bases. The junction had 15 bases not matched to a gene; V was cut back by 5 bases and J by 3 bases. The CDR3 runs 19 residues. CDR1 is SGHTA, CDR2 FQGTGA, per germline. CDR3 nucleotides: TGTGCCAGCAGCCGGAGACAGGGGGCGGGTAGTGAGGACACCGGGGAGCTGTTTTTT. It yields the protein CASSRRQGAGSEDTGELFF. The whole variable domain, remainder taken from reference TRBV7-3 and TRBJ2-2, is GAGVSQTPSNKVTEKGKYVELRCDPISGHTALYWYRQSLGQGPEFLIYFQGTGAADDSGLPNDRFFAVRPEGSVSTLKIQRTERGDSAVYLCASSRRQGAGSEDTGELFFGEGSRLTVL.

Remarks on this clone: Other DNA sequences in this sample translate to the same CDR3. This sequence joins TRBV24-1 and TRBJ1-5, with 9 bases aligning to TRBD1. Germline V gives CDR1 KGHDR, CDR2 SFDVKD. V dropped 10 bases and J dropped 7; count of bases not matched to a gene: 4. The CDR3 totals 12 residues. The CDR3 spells CATGQGGQPQHF. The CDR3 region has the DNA TGTGCCACGGGACAGGGAGGCCAGCCCCAGCATTTT.

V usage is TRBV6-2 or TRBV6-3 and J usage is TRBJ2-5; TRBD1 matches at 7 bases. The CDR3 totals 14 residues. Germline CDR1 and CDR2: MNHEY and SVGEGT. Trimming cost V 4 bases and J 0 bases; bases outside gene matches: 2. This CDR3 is CASSLTGDQETQYF. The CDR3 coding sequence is TGTGCCAGCAGTTTAACAGGGGACCAAGAGACCCAGTACTTC.

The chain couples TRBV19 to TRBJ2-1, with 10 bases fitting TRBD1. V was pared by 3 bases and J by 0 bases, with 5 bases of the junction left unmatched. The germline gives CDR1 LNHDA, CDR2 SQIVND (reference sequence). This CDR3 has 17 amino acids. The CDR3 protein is CASSIRGTGVSYNEQFF. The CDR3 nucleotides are TGTGCCAGTAGTATCAGGGGGACAGGGGTCTCCTACAATGAGCAGTTCTTC.